This T cell receptor beta chain was sequenced during a study of T-cell reconstitution after alpha-beta-depleted transplantation in children. Study-wide results and caveats: Recipient T cells and thymic progenitors that survived gave rise to the high TCRbeta diversity observed at day 60 in some patients. T-cell numbers and diversity one year post-transplant derived largely from freshly generated T cells. Expanded graft clones numbering several hundred reportedly gave rise to alpha-beta T cells about two months after transplant.

Remarks on this clonotype: Its antigen remains unidentified.

Unique molecular identifiers tagged the TCRbeta library. TCRdb itself ran the PCR reads through MiXCR, one entry per CDR3 protein. Seen here are 750,000 to 950,000 distinct CDR3 sequences, about 15% observed once, and the top ten hold roughly 4.8%. The CDR3 runs 14 residues. Germline CDR1 reads SGHRS; CDR2 reads YFSETQ. Trimming took off 0 bases at V and 4 bases at J, with 10 bases between the two ends. This clonotype originated in a male patient under 18 who had a stem cell transplant for acute lymphoblastic leukemia, so the T cells may come from the graft donor. The starting material was PBMCs, mostly from graft donor cells, obtained 360 days after TCRalphabeta/CD19-depleted stem cell transplant. The chain joins TRBV5-1 to TRBJ1-2; D unresolved. CDR3 protein: CASSLGVSGYGYTF. For the CDR3, the DNA is TGCGCCAGCAGCTTGGGGGTATCGGGCTATGGCTACACCTTC.